This TCR beta chain was sequenced during a study of cytomegalovirus exposure and HLA in healthy donors. Study background: Earlier findings included roughly 120 million unique TCR beta sequences obtained from approximately 170 million T cells.

Concerning this clone itself: The antigen is not known.

The CDR3 covers 13 residues. The germline V gene has CDR1 SGHRS and CDR2 YFSETQ. Trimming cost V 4 bases and J 3 bases, with 8 bases left between them. Study-wide results and limits: Reported results showed that the classifier diagnosed cytomegalovirus status with high specificity and sensitivity.

PCR used 60 Vbeta primers and 13 Jbeta primers. Using immunoSEQ multiplex PCR, the repertoire was profiled, and TCRdb retains in-frame clones only, with some absent. The profile shows about 110,000 clones, over 60% of them singletons. This TCR derives from a man under 40 in good health and CMV-seropositive. J is TRBJ2-1 and V is TRBV5-1; D perhaps matches TRBD1 (6 bases). The sequenced sample was PBMCs. CDR3 protein: CASSMDSYNEQFF. The DNA for the CDR3 is TGCGCCAGCAGCATGGACAGCTACAATGAGCAGTTCTTC.